This entry is about one TCR beta chain. No antigen is known for it. One base away there is no much larger clone; base qualities are not given. The sample originates from a study of T cells in Graves' hyperthyroidism and ophthalmopathy (dated by TCRdb to the late 2010s). Turning to the overall study: To identify TCR V-J signatures that set the groups apart, the researchers used a discovery cohort of about a hundred patients, made up of roughly 40 with Graves' ophthalmopathy and some 60 with stable Graves' hyperthyroidism. Once sampling was done, hyperthyroidism patients were given methimazole at a starting dose of 30 mg daily, whereas ophthalmopathy patients were given high-dose intravenous methylprednisolone. The paper describes TCR Vbeta CDR3 sequencing of 135 peripheral blood samples, made up of 43 ophthalmopathy patients, approximately 76 hyperthyroidism patients and 17 progressor patients. Whether ophthalmopathy could be predicted prospectively was tested in an independent validation cohort made up of under 20 hyperthyroidism patients plus 17 patients who later progressed to ophthalmopathy. The 75 to 100 discovery patients were divided at random into training and test sets in a 7:3 ratio. Thyroid tissue and blood T-cell repertoires from over 5 Graves' hyperthyroidism patients were also compared in the study.

Looking up the germline V gene (reference sequence) yields CDR1 SEHNR and CDR2 FQNEAQ. Including the terminal cysteine and phenylalanine, the CDR3 comprises 16 residues. Only the CDR3 DNA is retained, 48 bases long and in frame from the first base. Here is what the overall study found, with its caveats: Sample size was not statistically predetermined, and investigators were not blinded to group allocation. Ophthalmopathy was separated from stable hyperthyroidism by a 13 V-J signature model, with about 88% sensitivity and roughly 84% specificity obtained in cross-validation and 80%/75% obtained in testing. In validation, the model predicted progression to ophthalmopathy with roughly 66% sensitivity and 72.22% specificity, a median of 6.5 months before onset. Most expanded thyroid clonotypes (frequency above 0.001) were also found in blood, which suggests that blood repertoires may mirror thyroid immune responses.

Amplification of TCR beta CDR3 regions was carried out from RNA transcripts. The TCR CDR3 was subjected to a first round of RT-PCR using the HTBI primer set and the Qiagen OneStep RT-PCR kit. Libraries were constructed in a second round of multiplex PCR, after which size selection and purification were performed. The libraries were sequenced on an Illumina HiSeq2000 using paired-end 100 bp reads. The published analysis was carried out like this. SOAPnuke was used to process the raw data, throwing out any read that contained adapters or uncalled bases, had a mean Phred below 15, or lacked an exact constant-primer or identifier match. High-quality paired reads were merged using COPE v1.2.5, and each unique nucleotide sequence was defined as a clonotype. MiTCR v1.1 was used to align the clonotypes against IMGT TRBV, TRBD and TRBJ reference segments. Only V-J combinations with frequency above 0.0001, covering 99.2% of repertoires, were analysed. A TCS score was defined as the ratio between F50 (clonal expansion) and ExV (chaos), using BLOSUM62-based TCRdist between CDR3 peptides within each V-J. Welch's t-statistics and random forest reduced roughly 530 V-J features to about 13, which were used in a naive Bayes classifier (R e1071). The similarity between thyroid and blood repertoires was quantified using the Morisita-Horn index. The public reads were run again by TCRdb, first through fastp at Q25 and then through MiXCR, and only productive beta chains were kept. Records with the same CDR3 protein are collapsed into one entry carrying the most frequent genes and DNA. The V and J calls follow TCRdb's processing rather than the paper's. The table for this sample lists about 500,000 distinct CDR3 sequences; over 35% of them were counted only once. In total, the top ten clones hold about two fifths of the sample.

The study excluded patients with uncontrolled infections, other autoimmune diseases, pregnancy or lactation. Diagnoses were established on the basis of clinical symptoms, serum thyroxine and TRAb, thyroid ultrasound, and orbital computed tomography. Total RNA was extracted with Trizol reagent, and quality was checked on an Agilent 2100 Bioanalyzer. The receptor's source is an adult woman with Graves' disease, either hyperthyroidism or ophthalmopathy (not recorded which). The chain is made from TRBV7-9 and TRBJ2-5, with TRBD2 identical over 7 junction bases. The J call may be wrong; the DNA end is better matched by TRBJ2-1. Sequencing was done on a sample of peripheral blood or thyroid tissue (not recorded which). The encoded CDR3 is CASSLLPAGASDEQFF. The DNA sequence is as follows: TGTGCCAGCAGCCTCCTCCCGGCGGGAGCGAGCGATGAGCAGTTCTTC.